This T cell receptor beta chain came from a study of beta chain features in type 1 diabetes. This clone was seen a handful of times. Its antigen remains unidentified. Study-level findings and limits: Type 1 diabetes patients showed a moderate but significant shortening of TCRB CDR3s in all four CD4+ subsets. Type 1 diabetes patients had fewer VDJ junction insertions and more deletions.

Trimming shortened V by 5 bases and J by 1 base, and 15 bases separated the two germline ends. Germline CDR1 is SEHNR and CDR2 is FQNEAQ (reference sequence). The CDR3 has 16 residues. The whole isolated RNA underwent reverse transcription, so sequencing captured expressed TCRB transcripts. The method was immunoSEQ multiplex PCR; TCRdb's version includes in-frame clones alone and lacks a portion of them. The sample includes 130,000 to 150,000 clones, 6.9% of them seen just once. The TCR was taken from a woman in her thirties in good health. The chain uses TRBV7-9 and TRBJ2-1; maybe TRBD2 (6 bases). The sequenced sample was central memory CD4+ T cells from blood. The CDR3 loop is CASSPSVAGSYNEQFF. CDR3 bases: TGTGCCAGCAGCCCTAGTGTCGCGGGGTCCTACAATGAGCAGTTCTTC.